The source of this T cell receptor beta chain is a study of blood T cell repertoires in COVID-19. About the study: Sites across the United States, Italy and Spain contributed samples from acute and convalescent COVID-19. T cells, B-cell-depleted T cells, or PBMCs provided the cDNA or gDNA that served as material.

Patients from Seattle were sampled longitudinally, starting during active infection. Original analysis: Reference gene primer amplification gave nucleated cell count estimates. The table came from immunoSEQ multiplex PCR; TCRdb's copy has only in-frame clones and leaves some out. The V and J calls and clone size come from that table; D and trimming were worked out from the DNA. This repertoire shows 200,000 to 250,000 clones, roughly nine tenths found once; its top ten account for more than 0.7%. V lost 3 bases and J 8 bases, leaving 13 bases between the germline ends. CDR1 KGHSY and CDR2 FQNENV come from the germline V gene. This CDR3 comprises 13 residues.

Input material: peripheral blood. The chain links TRBV16 to TRBJ1-2; D is unclear. This receptor was obtained from a man between 60 and 75 years old with COVID-19, enrolled during active disease. CDR3: CASSHPQRGGYTF. The CDR3 DNA sequence: TGTGCCAGCAGCCACCCCCAAAGAGGGGGCTACACCTTC.